This note documents a single T cell receptor beta chain sequence. V was shortened by 6 bases and J by 4 bases, with 16 bases between the two germline ends. The CDR3 length is 14 residues. Germline V gene lookup returns CDR1 MNHEY and CDR2 SVGAGI. The sample originates from a study of blood T cell repertoires in COVID-19. Profiling relied on immunoSEQ multiplex PCR, and the TCRdb table lists in-frame clones only, not all of them. The sample lists 150,000 to 170,000 clones; about four fifths were seen once. The sequence came from a woman in her sixties with acute or convalescent COVID-19. The gene calls are TRBV6-5 and TRBJ2-7, with D tentatively TRBD1 (5 bases). Sequencing was done on a sample of peripheral blood. CDR3 nucleotides: TGTGCCAGCAGATACACCCAGGGTTTTTACGAGCAGTACTTC. It specifies CASRYTQGFYEQYF.